The clone carrying this T cell receptor beta chain has only one observation. The data stem from a study of OX40 agonist ivuxolimab in advanced cancers. This table comes from immunoSEQ multiplex PCR, and its TCRdb copy is limited to in-frame clones, with some not included. The sample holds around 140,000 clones; 90% to 95% are singletons and the top ten take approximately 1%. The CDR3 extends over 13 amino acids. This receptor was identified in an adult with an advanced solid tumor such as melanoma, head and neck, liver or kidney cancer. This chain uses TRBV21-1 with TRBJ1-4; the tabulated D call, TRBD1, remains unverified against the DNA. TRBV21-1 is shown as a pseudogene. The specimen comprised CD4+ or CD8+ T cells sorted from blood, sampled in a trial of the OX40 agonist ivuxolimab. The DNA of the CDR3 is TGTGCCAGCACCTACACAGGGGATGAAAAACTGTTTTTT. Translated, it gives CASTYTGDEKLFF.